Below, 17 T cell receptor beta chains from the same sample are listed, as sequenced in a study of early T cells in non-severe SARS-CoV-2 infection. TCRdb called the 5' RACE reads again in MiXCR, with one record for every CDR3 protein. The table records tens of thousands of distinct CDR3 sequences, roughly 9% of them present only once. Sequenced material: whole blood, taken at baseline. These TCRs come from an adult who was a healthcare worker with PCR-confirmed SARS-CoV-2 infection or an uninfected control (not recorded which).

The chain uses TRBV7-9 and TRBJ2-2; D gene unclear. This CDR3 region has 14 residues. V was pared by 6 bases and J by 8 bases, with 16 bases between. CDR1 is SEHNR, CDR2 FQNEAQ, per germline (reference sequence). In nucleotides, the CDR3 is TGTGCCAGCAGTTTATTTTATGGTACAGGGGAGCTGTTTTTT. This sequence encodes CASSLFYGTGELFF.

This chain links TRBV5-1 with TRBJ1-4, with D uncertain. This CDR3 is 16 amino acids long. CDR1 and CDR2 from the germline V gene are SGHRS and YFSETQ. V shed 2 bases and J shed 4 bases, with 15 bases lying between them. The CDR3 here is CASSLFSPTSNEKLFF. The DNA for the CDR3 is TGCGCCAGCAGCTTATTTTCACCGACGAGTAATGAAAAACTGTTTTTT.

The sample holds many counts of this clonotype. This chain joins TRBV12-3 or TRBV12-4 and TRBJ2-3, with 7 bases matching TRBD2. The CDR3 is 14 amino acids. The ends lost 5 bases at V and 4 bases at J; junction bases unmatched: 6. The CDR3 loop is CASSGLTSADTQYF. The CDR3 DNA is TGTGCCAGCAGTGGCCTCACTAGCGCAGATACGCAGTATTTT.

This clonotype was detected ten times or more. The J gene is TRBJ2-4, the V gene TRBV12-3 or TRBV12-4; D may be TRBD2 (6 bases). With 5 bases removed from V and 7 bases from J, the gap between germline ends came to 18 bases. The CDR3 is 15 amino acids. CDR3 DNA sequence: TGTGCCAGCAGTCGCCGACTGGGAGGTGGTAACATTCAGTACTTC. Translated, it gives CASSRRLGGGNIQYF.

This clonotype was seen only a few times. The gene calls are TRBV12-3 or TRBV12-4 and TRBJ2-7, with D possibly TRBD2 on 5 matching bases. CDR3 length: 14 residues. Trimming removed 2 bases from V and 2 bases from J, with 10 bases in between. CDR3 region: CASSLTTGTYEQYF. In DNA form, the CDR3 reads TGTGCCAGCAGTTTAACAACGGGAACCTACGAGCAGTACTTC.

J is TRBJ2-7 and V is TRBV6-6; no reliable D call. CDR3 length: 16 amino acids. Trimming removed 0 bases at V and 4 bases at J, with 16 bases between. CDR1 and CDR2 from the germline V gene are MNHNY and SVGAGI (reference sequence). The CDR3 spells CASSYSEASRRYEQYF. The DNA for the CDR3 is TGTGCCAGCAGTTACTCCGAAGCTAGTCGAAGGTACGAGCAGTACTTC.

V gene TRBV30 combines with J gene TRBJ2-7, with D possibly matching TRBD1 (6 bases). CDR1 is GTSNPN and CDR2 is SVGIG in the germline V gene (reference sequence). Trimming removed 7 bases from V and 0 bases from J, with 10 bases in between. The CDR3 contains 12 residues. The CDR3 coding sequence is TGTGCCTTCCGGGACATCTCCTACGAGCAGTACTTC. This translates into CAFRDISYEQYF.

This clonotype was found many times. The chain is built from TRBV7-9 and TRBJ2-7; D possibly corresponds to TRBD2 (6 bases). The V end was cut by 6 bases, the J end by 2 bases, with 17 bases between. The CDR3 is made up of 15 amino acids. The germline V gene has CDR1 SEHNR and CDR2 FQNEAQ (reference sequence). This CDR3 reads CASSPDLGTAYEQYF. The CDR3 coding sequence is TGTGCCAGCAGTCCCGACCTAGGGACTGCCTACGAGCAGTACTTC.

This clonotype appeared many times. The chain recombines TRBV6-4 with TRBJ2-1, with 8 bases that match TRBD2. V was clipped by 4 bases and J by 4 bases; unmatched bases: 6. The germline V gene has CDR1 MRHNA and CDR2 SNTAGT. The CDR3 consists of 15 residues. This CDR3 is CASSASASGYNEQFF. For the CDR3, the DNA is TGTGCCAGCAGTGCCTCGGCTAGCGGGTACAATGAGCAGTTCTTC.

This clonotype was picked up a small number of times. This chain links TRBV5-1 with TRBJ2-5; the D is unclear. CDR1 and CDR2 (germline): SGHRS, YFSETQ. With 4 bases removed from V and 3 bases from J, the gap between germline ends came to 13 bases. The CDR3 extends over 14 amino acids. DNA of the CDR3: TGCGCCAGCAGCCCGACTCCGTCCGAAGAGACCCAGTACTTC. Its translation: CASSPTPSEETQYF. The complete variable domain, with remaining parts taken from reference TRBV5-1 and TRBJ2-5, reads KAGVTQTPRYLIKTRGQQVTLSCSPISGHRSVSWYQQTPGQGLQFLFEYFSETQRNKGNFPGRFSGRQFSNSRSEMNVSTLELGDSALYLCASSPTPSEETQYFGPGTRLLVL.

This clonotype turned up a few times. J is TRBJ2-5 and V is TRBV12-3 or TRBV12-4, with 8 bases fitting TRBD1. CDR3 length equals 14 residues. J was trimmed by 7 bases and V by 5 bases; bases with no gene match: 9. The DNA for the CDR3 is TGTGCCAGCAGTAGACAGGGGCGAGGCGGGACCCAGTACTTC. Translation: CASSRQGRGGTQYF.

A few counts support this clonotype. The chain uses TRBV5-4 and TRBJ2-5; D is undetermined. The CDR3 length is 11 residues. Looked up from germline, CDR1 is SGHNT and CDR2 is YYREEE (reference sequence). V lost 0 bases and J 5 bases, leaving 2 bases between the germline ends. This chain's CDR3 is CASSLVETQYF. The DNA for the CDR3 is TGTGCCAGCAGCTTGGTTGAGACCCAGTACTTC.

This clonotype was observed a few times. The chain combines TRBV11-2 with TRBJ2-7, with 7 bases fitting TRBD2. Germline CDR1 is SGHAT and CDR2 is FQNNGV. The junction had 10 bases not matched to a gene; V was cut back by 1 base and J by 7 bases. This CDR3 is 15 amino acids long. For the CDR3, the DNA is TGTGCCAGCAGCTTAGTCGGGGCGGGAGTGTGGGAGCAGTACTTC. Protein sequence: CASSLVGAGVWEQYF.

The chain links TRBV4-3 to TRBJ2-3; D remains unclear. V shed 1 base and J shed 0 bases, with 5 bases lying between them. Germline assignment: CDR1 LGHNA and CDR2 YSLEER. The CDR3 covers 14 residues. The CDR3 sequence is CASSQGVSTDTQYF. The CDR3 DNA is TGCGCCAGCAGCCAAGGGGTTAGCACAGATACGCAGTATTTT.

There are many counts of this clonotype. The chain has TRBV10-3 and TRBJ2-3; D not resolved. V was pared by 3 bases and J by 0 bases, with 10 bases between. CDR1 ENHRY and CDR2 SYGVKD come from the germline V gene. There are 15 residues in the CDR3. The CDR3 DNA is TGTGCCATCAGTGACAGTGTTACTAGCACAGATACGCAGTATTTT. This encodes CAISDSVTSTDTQYF.

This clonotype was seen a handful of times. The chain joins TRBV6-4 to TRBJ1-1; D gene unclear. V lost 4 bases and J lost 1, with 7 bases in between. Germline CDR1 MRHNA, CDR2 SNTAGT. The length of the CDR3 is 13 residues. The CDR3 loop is CASSAQENTEAFF. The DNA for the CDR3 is TGTGCCAGCAGTGCCCAGGAGAACACTGAAGCTTTCTTT.

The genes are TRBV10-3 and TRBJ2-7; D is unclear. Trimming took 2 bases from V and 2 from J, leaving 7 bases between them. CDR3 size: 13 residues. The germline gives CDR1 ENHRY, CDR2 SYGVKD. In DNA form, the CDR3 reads TGTGCCATCAGTGAGGGACGCCCCTACGAGCAGTACTTC. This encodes CAISEGRPYEQYF.